Presented here are 10 T cell receptor beta chains from one specimen sequenced in a study of CD8+ T cells in alopecia areata (dated by TCRdb to 2016 to 2019). The time point label on this specimen signifies: baseline before oral tofacitinib. Libraries were constructed by the immunoSEQ multiplex PCR assay. For TCR sequencing, RNA was extracted from every sample and reverse transcribed into cDNA to serve as template. This immuneACCESS table, as held by TCRdb, lists in-frame sequences with V and J called but not all clones. Of the missing ones, under half trace to an unresolved V gene in checked studies; the others have no known cause. The sample table shows roughly 250,000 clones, and about 68% are seen once. The ten largest clones capture 1.2% of the sample. The specimen was CD4+ T cells sorted from blood, collected at week 0. The source is a human donor with alopecia areata.

CDR3 sequence: CASRPNYNEQFF. Written as DNA, the CDR3 is TGCGCCAGCAGACCCAACTACAATGAGCAGTTCTTC. The chain recombines TRBV5-1 with TRBJ2-1, with D uncertain. The ends were cut back, 5 bases at V and 3 bases at J, with 6 bases in the middle. The CDR3 has 12 residues. Germline CDR1 and CDR2: SGHRS and YFSETQ.

In the case of this clone: This sample also contains other DNA sequences that code for the same CDR3. The gene calls are TRBV14 and TRBJ1-1, with D uncertain. Per germline, CDR1 SGHDN and CDR2 FVKESK. The CDR3 extends over 13 amino acids. Trimming removed 2 bases from V and 0 bases from J, with 4 bases in between. The CDR3 nucleotides are TGTGCCAGCAGCCAATCATTGAACACTGAAGCTTTCTTT. This sequence encodes CASSQSLNTEAFF.

CDR3 sequence (DNA): TGTGCCAGCAGCCGAGGGAGTTCACAAGAGACCCAGTACTTC. Translating it yields CASSRGSSQETQYF. V gene TRBV7-6 combines with J gene TRBJ2-5, with TRBD2 as a possible D gene (5 bases). Germline V lookup: CDR1 SGHVS, CDR2 FNYEAQ. There are 14 residues in the CDR3. Trimming pared 5 bases from V and 2 bases from J, leaving 12 bases between.

The chain uses TRBV29-1 and TRBJ2-1; D gene ambiguous. Looked up from germline, CDR1 is SQVTM and CDR2 is ANQGSEA. The CDR3 length is 12 residues. V was clipped by 5 bases and J by 3 bases, with 8 bases between them. CDR3 protein: CSVLPDYNEQFF. CDR3 nucleotides: TGCAGCGTTCTTCCGGACTACAATGAGCAGTTCTTC.

This clone was counted between two and nine times. The chain combines TRBV18 with TRBJ2-7, with D possibly being TRBD1 or TRBD2 (5 bases each). The CDR3 is 13 residues long. CDR1 is KGHSH and CDR2 is LQKENI in the germline V gene. V was shortened by 6 bases and J by 5 bases, with 14 bases between the two germline ends. The CDR3 DNA sequence: TGTGCCAGCTCCCAAAGTTGGGGGAACGAGCAGTACTTC. Residues: CASSQSWGNEQYF.

The chain has TRBV29-1 and TRBJ1-4, with unresolved D. The CDR3 totals 11 residues. V lost 5 bases and J lost 7, with 8 bases in between. Per the germline V gene, CDR1 is SQVTM and CDR2 is ANQGSEA. The CDR3 protein is CSVRDGEKLFF. CDR3 in DNA: TGCAGCGTTAGGGATGGTGAAAAACTGTTTTTT.

The chain uses TRBV29-1 and TRBJ2-5; 15 positions agree with TRBD2. This CDR3 comprises 18 residues. With 6 bases clipped from V and 9 bases from J, the junction kept 20 bases outside the gene matches. Germline values: CDR1 SQVTM, CDR2 ANQGSEA. CDR3: CSVLGTSGGPTVGAAQYF. CDR3 nucleotides: TGCAGCGTCCTGGGGACTAGCGGGGGGCCCACGGTTGGTGCGGCCCAGTACTTC.

This clone appeared a few times. The junction departs from germline at one end; a sequencing error may be responsible. The chain links TRBV7-7 to TRBJ2-7, with a weak D call TRBD1 (5 bases). Germline loops: CDR1 SSHAT, CDR2 FNYEAQ (reference sequence). This CDR3 comprises 15 residues. Written as DNA, the CDR3 is TGTGCTAGCAGCCTACAACCCGGACACGTCGACGAGCAGTACTTC. Its translation is CASSLQPGHVDEQYF.

This clone showed up just a few times. V gene TRBV29-1 combines with J gene TRBJ1-6; D ambiguous. The CDR3 is made up of 13 amino acids. The ends were cut back, 4 bases at V and 9 bases at J, with 13 bases in the middle. The germline V gene has CDR1 SQVTM and CDR2 ANQGSEA. The CDR3 DNA reads as TGCAGCGTTGCACTGGCCAGCGGTTCACCCCTCCACTTT. It encodes CSVALASGSPLHF.

The chain couples TRBV29-1 to TRBJ2-5; no definite D call. This CDR3 region has 13 residues. V lost 1 base to trimming and J lost 4 bases, with 10 bases between them. Germline V gene sequence: CDR1 SQVTM, CDR2 ANQGSEA. This CDR3 is CSVEGLERETQYF. The CDR3 nucleotides are TGCAGCGTTGAAGGTTTGGAGCGAGAGACCCAGTACTTC.